These 3 T cell receptor beta chains originate from one sample sequenced in a study of blood T cell repertoires in COVID-19 (dated by TCRdb to 2018 to 2020). The library was generated by the immunoSEQ multiplex PCR assay. What TCRdb holds here is the immuneACCESS table cut down to in-frame rearrangements. Part of the clones is not present; checked against another copy, under half of the missing clones reflect an unresolved V gene, and the others are unexplained. For this sample the table gives some 300,000 clones, of which approximately 89% were detected only once. Over 8% of the sample belongs to the ten largest clones. Sequenced: PBMCs or T cells enriched from blood (not recorded which). The receptors originated from a woman aged 40 to 55 who had recovered from COVID-19.

This chain joins TRBV9 and TRBJ2-3; TRBD2 aligns across 9 bases. V lost 3 bases and J lost 6; bases outside the gene matches: 11. There are 16 residues in the CDR3. Germline V lookup: CDR1 SGDLS, CDR2 YYNGEE. As DNA, the CDR3 is TGTGCCAGCAGCGCGAGGTCCGGGACTAGCATGGATACGCAGTATTTT. This encodes CASSARSGTSMDTQYF.

V gene TRBV7-2 combines with J gene TRBJ2-1; D might be TRBD1 (6 bases). The germline V gene encodes CDR1 SGHTA and CDR2 FQGNSA. V was trimmed by 3 bases and J by 7 bases, leaving 16 bases between them. The CDR3 is 15 residues long. The CDR3 DNA reads as TGTGCCAGCAGCTTTGACAGGCAGGGGTGGAATGAGCAGTTCTTC. It specifies CASSFDRQGWNEQFF.

The chain couples TRBV19 to TRBJ1-2; 7 positions match TRBD1. J gave up 10 bases and V 0 bases, and 11 bases lay outside the gene matches. The CDR3 has 15 residues. CDR1 is LNHDA, CDR2 SQIVND, per germline (reference sequence). The CDR3 DNA reads TGTGCCAGTAGTATAGAAGGGGGACAGTCGCTAGCCTACACCTTC. This codes for CASSIEGGQSLAYTF.